The 21 T cell receptor beta chains in this list originate from one sample, sequenced in a study of CD8+ T cells in alopecia areata (dated by TCRdb to 2017 to 2018). The library was produced with the immunoSEQ multiplex PCR assay. RNA was extracted from all samples and reverse transcribed into cDNA as template for TCR sequencing. TCRdb mirrors the immuneACCESS table, restricted to in-frame sequences. Some clones are absent from its copies; in checked studies, under half trace to an unresolved V gene, and the reason for the others is unknown. In all, the sample holds roughly 120,000 clones, and less than 80% of those were seen once. Approximately 2.8% of the sample rests with the top ten. Sequencing was carried out using CD4+ T cells sorted from blood. The receptor set was obtained from a human donor in good health.

There are a few counts of this clone. The chain couples TRBV27 to TRBJ1-2; 9 nucleotides line up with TRBD1. The CDR3 runs to 14 residues. The ends lost 5 bases at V and 8 bases at J; junction bases unmatched: 9. Germline values: CDR1 MNHEY, CDR2 SMNVEV (reference sequence). The CDR3 region is CASSLNRGLEGYTF. The CDR3 DNA reads TGTGCCAGCAGTCTCAACAGGGGGCTTGAAGGCTACACCTTC.

The rearrangement links TRBV29-1 to TRBJ2-7; D may correspond to TRBD1 or TRBD2 (5 bases each). Germline V lookup: CDR1 SQVTM, CDR2 ANQGSEA. The CDR3 covers 11 residues. V lost 6 bases and J lost 4, with 10 bases in between. Written as DNA, the CDR3 is TGCAGCGTCCGTTGGGGGTACGAGCAGTACTTC. This translates into CSVRWGYEQYF.

This sequence joins TRBV29-1 and TRBJ2-2; tentative D call: TRBD1 (6 bases). Germline V gives CDR1 SQVTM, CDR2 ANQGSEA. V was cut by 4 bases and J by 3 bases, with 12 bases left in between. The CDR3 covers 14 residues. CDR3 in DNA: TGCAGCGTTGGTGGGACACGGGACACCGGGGAGCTGTTTTTT. Its translation is CSVGGTRDTGELFF.

This clone has only a few counts. This sequence joins TRBV5-1 and TRBJ2-7; tentatively, D is TRBD2 (6 bases). Germline CDR1 SGHRS, CDR2 YFSETQ. The CDR3 sequence is 13 residues long. Trimming took 7 bases from V and 1 from J, leaving 12 bases between them. CDR3 in DNA: TGCGCCAGCCGGGGTGGAGGGTCCTACGAGCAGTACTTC. Protein: CASRGGGSYEQYF.

The V call is TRBV27, the J call TRBJ2-5, with 12 positions matching TRBD2. J was trimmed by 3 bases and V by 3 bases; bases with no gene match: 14. The CDR3 is 19 amino acids. CDR1 and CDR2 from the germline V gene are MNHEY and SMNVEV (reference sequence). CDR3 sequence reads: CASSLRLAGAKNPKETQYF. DNA of the CDR3: TGTGCCAGCAGTTTGAGACTAGCGGGGGCAAAAAACCCTAAAGAGACCCAGTACTTC.

The chain combines TRBV29-1 with TRBJ1-5; D perhaps matches TRBD1 (6 bases). CDR1 and CDR2 (germline): SQVTM, ANQGSEA. This CDR3 has 17 amino acids. V lost 0 bases to trimming and J lost 2 bases, with 17 bases between them. The DNA for the CDR3 is TGCAGCGTTGAAGAGCCCTCGGGAGGGGGGGGCAATCAGCCCCAGCATTTT. Protein product: CSVEEPSGGGGNQPQHF.

This clone was seen only once. J is TRBJ1-1 and V is TRBV29-1; 7 bases are a match to TRBD1. V shed 7 bases and J 0 bases; nucleotides not matched to a gene: 11. The CDR3 runs 15 residues. Germline V CDR1 and CDR2: SQVTM, ANQGSEA. The CDR3 loop reads CSGARGTAMNTEAFF. DNA of the CDR3: TGCAGCGGGGCTCGAGGGACAGCTATGAACACTGAAGCTTTCTTT.

V gene TRBV5-1 combines with J gene TRBJ2-5; TRBD2 matches at 7 bases. CDR3 length: 16 amino acids. V gave up 3 bases and J gave up 1 base; unmatched junction bases: 9. CDR1 and CDR2 (germline): SGHRS, YFSETQ. The CDR3 is CASSSPLPSGQETQYF. The CDR3 DNA sequence: TGCGCCAGCAGCTCACCCTTACCTAGCGGCCAAGAGACCCAGTACTTC.

The chain uses TRBV29-1 and TRBJ2-2, with 10 bases matching TRBD1. V lost 7 bases and J lost 6; bases outside the gene matches: 5. In germline, CDR1 is SQVTM, CDR2 ANQGSEA. The CDR3 consists of 13 residues. CDR3 sequence reads: CSGGTGVAGELFF. CDR3 sequence (DNA): TGCAGCGGCGGGACAGGGGTCGCCGGGGAGCTGTTTTTT.

This clone was seen a handful of times. The V and J genes are TRBV4-2 and TRBJ2-7; 8 positions match TRBD2. V shed 0 bases, J shed 3 bases, and the junction held 10 bases outside the gene matches. This CDR3 comprises 17 residues. Germline V lookup: CDR1 LGHNA, CDR2 YNFKEQ. The CDR3 spells CASSQDLRGSGGYEQYF. CDR3 nucleotides: TGTGCCAGCAGCCAAGATCTTAGGGGGAGCGGGGGCTACGAGCAGTACTTC.

The chain links TRBV30 to TRBJ2-1; D not certain. Trimming pared 0 bases from V and 12 bases from J, leaving 15 bases between. CDR3 length: 13 amino acids. Germline loops: CDR1 GTSNPN, CDR2 SVGIG (reference sequence). The CDR3 reads CAWSVRQAMMQFF. In DNA form, the CDR3 reads TGTGCCTGGAGTGTAAGGCAAGCGATGATGCAGTTCTTC. The entire variable domain, with the rest obtained from reference TRBV30 and TRBJ2-1, is as follows: SQTIHQWPATLVQPVGSPLSLECTVEGTSNPNLYWYRQAAGRGLQLLFYSVGIGQISSEVPQNLSASRPQDRQFILSSKKLLLSDSGFYLCAWSVRQAMMQFFGPGTRLTVL.

In its sample, this clone was seen a few times. This chain links TRBV7-2 with TRBJ2-1; D remains ambiguous. CDR1 SGHTA and CDR2 FQGNSA come from the germline V gene. There are 11 residues in the CDR3. V was pared by 6 bases and J by 6 bases, with 6 bases between. The CDR3 reads CASRDTNEQFF. CDR3 coding DNA: TGTGCCAGCAGGGATACCAATGAGCAGTTCTTC.

The V call is TRBV20-1, the J call TRBJ1-6; possible D gene TRBD1, 5 bases. Trimming cost V 5 bases and J 17 bases, with 16 bases left between them. Germline CDR1 and CDR2: DFQATT and SNEGSKA (reference sequence). The CDR3 loop spans 11 amino acids. As DNA, the CDR3 is TGCAGTGCTTGGGGGGGAGGACTCTTCCACTTT. It codes for CSAWGGGLFHF.

V gene TRBV29-1 combines with J gene TRBJ2-3; 9 bases fit TRBD2. V lost 3 bases to trimming and J lost 4 bases; unmatched junction nucleotides: 5. Germline CDR1 reads SQVTM; CDR2 reads ANQGSEA. This CDR3 has 14 residues. The CDR3 sequence is CSVDGSGGADTQYF. CDR3 DNA: TGCAGCGTTGATGGTAGCGGGGGCGCAGATACGCAGTATTTT.

The chain recombines TRBV5-1 with TRBJ2-3; D is unclear. From germline, CDR1 is SGHRS and CDR2 YFSETQ. V gave up 4 bases and J gave up 3 bases, with 6 bases separating them. CDR3 length: 12 residues. CDR3 residues: CASSLHTDTQYF. The CDR3 nucleotides read TGCGCCAGCAGCCTGCATACAGATACGCAGTATTTT. Full variable domain (missing parts from reference TRBV5-1 and TRBJ2-3): KAGVTQTPRYLIKTRGQQVTLSCSPISGHRSVSWYQQTPGQGLQFLFEYFSETQRNKGNFPGRFSGRQFSNSRSEMNVSTLELGDSALYLCASSLHTDTQYFGPGTRLTVL.

The V call is TRBV20-1, the J call TRBJ2-1; possible D gene TRBD2, 5 bases. Looked up from germline, CDR1 is DFQATT and CDR2 is SNEGSKA (reference sequence). V lost 6 bases and J lost 10, with 13 bases in between. This CDR3 region has 11 residues. In nucleotides, the CDR3 is TGCAGTGCCCATAACGGGGTCGAGCAGTTCTTC. It yields the protein CSAHNGVEQFF.

V is TRBV6-5 and J is TRBJ2-1; 12 bases fit TRBD2. This CDR3 spans 15 amino acids. Unmatched junction bases numbered 3, after V lost 5 bases and J lost 4 bases. Germline assignment: CDR1 MNHEY and CDR2 SVGAGI. CDR3 DNA: TGTGCCAGCAGTACTAGCGGGGGGTCTTACAATGAGCAGTTCTTC. Translating gives CASSTSGGSYNEQFF.

The V gene is TRBV7-6, the J gene TRBJ2-3; either TRBD1 or TRBD2 may fit D (6 bases each). V dropped 2 bases and J dropped 0 bases, with 9 bases sitting between them. The germline V gene has CDR1 SGHVS and CDR2 FNYEAQ. CDR3 length equals 15 residues. CDR3 coding DNA: TGTGCCAGCAGCTTAACGGGGGCTAGCACAGATACGCAGTATTTT. It is translated as CASSLTGASTDTQYF.

The chain links TRBV5-8 to TRBJ1-2; maybe TRBD1 (5 bases). CDR3 length equals 14 residues. V lost 1 base and J lost 5, with 12 bases in between. CDR1 and CDR2 (germline): SGHTS, YDEGEE. DNA for the CDR3: TGTGCCAGCAGCTTGTTGGGTGACAGTTATGGCTACACCTTC. It encodes CASSLLGDSYGYTF.

V gene TRBV2 combines with J gene TRBJ2-3, with a weak D call TRBD2 (5 bases). CDR3 length: 15 amino acids. CDR1 is SNHLY, CDR2 FYNNEI, per germline. Trimming stripped 6 bases from V and 4 bases from J, with 17 bases between. Here the CDR3 reads CASSLALPPSDTQYF. The CDR3, as DNA: TGTGCCAGCAGCCTAGCCCTCCCTCCCTCAGATACGCAGTATTTT.

The J gene is TRBJ1-2, the V gene TRBV4-1; possibly TRBD1 for D (5 bases). Germline CDR1 MGHRA, CDR2 YSYEKL. This CDR3 comprises 12 residues. V gave up 4 bases and J gave up 5 bases, with 8 bases separating them. CDR3 coding DNA: TGCGCCAGCAGCCCTGAGGGGTATGGCTACACCTTC. This codes for CASSPEGYGYTF.